A selection of T cell receptor beta chains follows, all from one sample in a study of T cell responses to AZD1222 COVID-19 vaccine. Data came from immunoSEQ multiplex PCR; TCRdb stores just in-frame clones and leaves some out. The table includes some 150,000 clones, 88% detected once. The sample consisted of peripheral blood, taken on day 0 of MenACWY control vaccination. The receptors here all came from an adult in good health. The CDR3 runs from the conserved cysteine through the conserved F or W. D genes are given only for firm matches. The size of a clone is reported for some rows only, either as once, few or many, or as a class for expanded clones.

v_gene	abundance	d_gene	j_gene	CDR3nt	CDR3aa
TRBV3-1/TRBV3-2	-	-	TRBJ2-3	TGTGCCAGCAGTTCACAGGGTCCAGATACGCAGTATTTT	CASSSQGPDTQYF
TRBV4-1	-	-	TRBJ1-1	TGCGCCAGCAGCCAATCTTGGGGGTCGGATGAAGCTTTCTTT	CASSQSWGSDEAFF
TRBV10-3	few	TRBD1	TRBJ1-6	TGTGCCACCGCGGACAGGACAGCCCATAATTCACCCCTCCACTTT	CATADRTAHNSPLHF
TRBV7-3	-	-	TRBJ2-7	TGTGCCAGCAGCTTTGGGTCCGCCTACGAGCAGTACTTC	CASSFGSAYEQYF
TRBV9	once	-	TRBJ2-7	TGTGCCAGCAGTTCCCGGAGGGTGGGGGAGCAGTACTTC	CASSSRRVGEQYF
TRBV5-4	-	-	TRBJ2-7	TGTGCCAGCAGCTTGGATCCGGCGCACTACGAGCAGTACTTC	CASSLDPAHYEQYF
TRBV7-7	-	-	TRBJ2-5	TGTGCTAGCAGCTCACGGAGGGAACAGACCCAGTACTTC	CASSSRREQTQYF
TRBV27	once	-	TRBJ1-5	TGTGCCAGCAGTATTTCAAACAGTCAGCCCCAGCATTTT	CASSISNSQPQHF
TRBV5-4	-	-	TRBJ2-5	TGTGCCAGCAGCCGTACCGGGACTCAAGAGACCCAGTACTTC	CASSRTGTQETQYF
TRBV6-2/TRBV6-3	few	-	TRBJ1-1	TGTGCCAGCAGCTTTCGTTTGACCGGGGGCACTGAAGCTTTCTTT	CASSFRLTGGTEAFF
TRBV6-2/TRBV6-3	-	TRBD1	TRBJ2-2	TGTGCCAGCAGCCGCCGGGACAGGGCCTCCGGGGAGCTGTTTTTT	CASSRRDRASGELFF
TRBV10-3	-	-	TRBJ1-2	TGTGCCATCAGTGAGGTTGCCAGGGGAGGGTCGGACACCTTC	CAISEVARGGSDTF
TRBV19	-	-	TRBJ1-6	TGTGCCAGTAGTAGTCGTGGGGATAATTCACCCCTCCACTTT	CASSSRGDNSPLHF
TRBV6-2/TRBV6-3	-	TRBD1	TRBJ1-1	TGTGCCAGCAGTTACCAGGGACAGGTGGTCGCTGAAGCTTTCTTT	CASSYQGQVVAEAFF
TRBV30	-	-	TRBJ1-2	TGTGCCTGGAGCTCAGGGCCCAAGAGCTATGGCTACACCTTC	CAWSSGPKSYGYTF
TRBV3-1/TRBV3-2	-	-	TRBJ2-3	TGTGCCAGCAGCCAGGGAGGGGGCAGTAGCACAGATACGCAGTATTTT	CASSQGGGSSTDTQYF
TRBV6-1	once	TRBD1	TRBJ1-2	TGTGCCAGCAGTGAAGGCCCCGGACAGGGCCGTGGCTACACCTTC	CASSEGPGQGRGYTF
TRBV4-2	-	TRBD2	TRBJ2-1	TGTGCCAGCAGCCAAGGCCTACTAGCGGGGGAGCAGTTCTTC	CASSQGLLAGEQFF
TRBV28	-	TRBD1	TRBJ1-2	TGTGCCAGCCGTCTTGGACAGGGGGCGCGAAGGGGCTACACCTTC	CASRLGQGARRGYTF
TRBV27	-	-	TRBJ1-6	TGTGCCAGCAGTTTATCGTCGGGGATTAATTCACCCCTCCACTTT	CASSLSSGINSPLHF
TRBV6-5	-	-	TRBJ1-2	TGTGCCACCCTTTCGACAGTTGGTCGTGGTGGCTACACCTTC	CATLSTVGRGGYTF
TRBV2	-	-	TRBJ2-1	TGTGCCAGCTACAGGTACCCCAATGAGCAGTTCTTC	CASYRYPNEQFF